The 26 T cell receptor beta chains below all came from one sample that was sequenced in a study of blood T cell repertoires in COVID-19. Profiling relied on immunoSEQ multiplex PCR, and the TCRdb table lists in-frame clones only, not all of them. The repertoire consists of over 200,000 clones, with under 90% occurring once and the leading ten covering roughly 20%. Sequenced material: peripheral blood. The receptors were sampled from an elderly woman with active or convalescent COVID-19.

A remark on this clone: The same CDR3 can be traced to other DNA sequences in this sample. The V call is TRBV11-3, the J call TRBJ2-7; 10 bases agree with TRBD1. The J segment lost 5 bases and the V segment lost 5 bases, leaving 9 bases of the junction unmatched. There are 15 residues in the CDR3. CDR1 is SGHNT, CDR2 YENEEA, per germline. The CDR3 protein is CASSPWDRGFHEQYF. CDR3 nucleotide sequence: TGTGCCAGCAGCCCCTGGGACAGGGGTTTCCACGAGCAGTACTTC.

The CDR3 loop reads CASSLGAGAGYTF. The CDR3 DNA is TGTGCCAGCAGCCTCGGGGCAGGGGCTGGCTACACCTTC. The chain joins TRBV5-4 to TRBJ1-2; tentatively, D is TRBD1 (6 bases). Germline CDR1 SGHNT, CDR2 YYREEE (reference sequence). The CDR3 sequence is 13 residues long. The V gene lost 4 bases and the J gene lost 7 bases, with 14 bases spanning the gap.

This clone was counted a few times. The CDR3 nucleotides are TGTGCCAGCAGTCGGCAGGGCACCTTATATGGCTACACCTTC. Encoded protein: CASSRQGTLYGYTF. This chain connects TRBV27 to TRBJ1-2; tentatively, D is TRBD1 (5 bases). The CDR3 is 14 residues long. V lost 5 bases and J 5 bases, leaving 15 bases between the germline ends. Per germline, CDR1 MNHEY and CDR2 SMNVEV (reference sequence).

This chain uses TRBV7-9 with TRBJ1-6; D possibly corresponds to TRBD1 (5 bases). Trimming shortened V by 5 bases and J by 0 bases, and 8 bases separated the two germline ends. Germline CDR1 is SEHNR and CDR2 is FQNEAQ (reference sequence). The CDR3 has 15 amino acids. DNA for the CDR3: TGTGCCAGCAGCCGACAGAGCTCCTATAATTCACCCCTCCACTTT. Translated: CASSRQSSYNSPLHF.

This sequence joins TRBV5-6 and TRBJ1-6, with no clear D. The CDR3 extends over 10 amino acids. The germline CDR1 and CDR2 sequences are SGHDT and YYEEEE. Between the trimmed V and J ends, which lost 7 bases and 7 bases, there was a span of 3 bases. Written as DNA, the CDR3 is TGTGCCAGCTCAAATTCACCCCTCCACTTT. Its translation is CASSNSPLHF. The whole variable domain, remainder taken from reference TRBV5-6 and TRBJ1-6, is DAGVTQSPTHLIKTRGQQVTLRCSPKSGHDTVSWYQQALGQGPQFIFQYYEEEERQRGNFPDRFSGHQFPNYSSELNVNALLLGDSALYLCASSNSPLHFGNGTRLTVT.

V and J are TRBV18 and TRBJ2-3; D uncertain. Between the trimmed V and J ends, which lost 3 bases and 0 bases, there was a span of 7 bases. This CDR3 contains 14 residues. Germline V gene data show CDR1 as KGHSH and CDR2 as LQKENI. Here the CDR3 reads CASSPFQSTDTQYF. The CDR3 DNA follows: TGTGCCAGCTCACCTTTCCAAAGCACAGATACGCAGTATTTT.

This chain connects TRBV6-5 to TRBJ2-1; D unclear. From germline, CDR1 is MNHEY and CDR2 SVGAGI. The V end lost 1 base, the J end lost 4 bases, and 5 bases lay between the germline ends. CDR3 size: 13 residues. For the CDR3, the DNA is TGTGCCAGCAGTTACTGGCAGTACAATGAGCAGTTCTTC. It codes for CASSYWQYNEQFF.

In its sample, this clone was seen once. Written as DNA, the CDR3 is TGTGCCAGCTCACCCGGCCCGAGGGACGAGCAGTACTTC. Translation: CASSPGPRDEQYF. This chain uses TRBV18 with TRBJ2-7, with D perhaps matching TRBD2 (5 bases). Germline assignment: CDR1 KGHSH and CDR2 LQKENI. V was pared by 3 bases and J by 5 bases, with 11 bases between. This CDR3 has 13 residues.

This clone was found a few times. The CDR3 sequence: CASRSRAGGSTDTQYF. DNA of the CDR3: TGTGCCAGCAGATCGAGGGCGGGGGGGAGCACAGATACGCAGTATTTT. The rearrangement uses TRBV2 and TRBJ2-3; 9 bases align to TRBD2. Germline loops: CDR1 SNHLY, CDR2 FYNNEI. The CDR3 loop spans 16 amino acids. V was clipped by 6 bases and J by 0 bases; unmatched bases: 7.

The rearrangement links TRBV5-1 to TRBJ2-3, with TRBD2 matching 8 bases. Germline CDR1 and CDR2: SGHRS and YFSETQ. V dropped 4 bases and J dropped 1; count of bases not matched to a gene: 8. The CDR3 has 16 residues. CDR3 sequence reads: CASSTSSGSGTDTQYF. CDR3 bases: TGCGCCAGCAGCACGTCAAGCGGGAGCGGCACAGATACGCAGTATTTT.

The chain couples TRBV19 to TRBJ1-4; no reliable D call. Trimming cost V 3 bases and J 2 bases, with 10 bases left between them. CDR1 and CDR2 from the germline V gene are LNHDA and SQIVND (reference sequence). This CDR3 region has 15 residues. CDR3 nucleotides: TGTGCCAGTAGTATCTCTGTGAGGACTAATGAAAAACTGTTTTTT. The encoded protein is CASSISVRTNEKLFF. Complete variable domain (other parts from reference TRBV19 and TRBJ1-4): DGGITQSPKYLFRKEGQNVTLSCEQNLNHDAMYWYRQDPGQGLRLIYYSQIVNDFQKGDIAEGYSVSREKKESFPLTVTSAQKNPTAFYLCASSISVRTNEKLFFGSGTQLSVL.

The chain links TRBV18 to TRBJ1-4, with 9 bases identical to TRBD1. The CDR3 has 15 amino acids. Germline CDR1 is KGHSH and CDR2 is LQKENI. The ends lost 6 bases at V and 8 bases at J; junction bases unmatched: 10. The CDR3 is CASSYPGQGQEKLFF. The CDR3 DNA sequence: TGTGCCAGCTCGTATCCGGGACAGGGTCAGGAAAAACTGTTTTTT.

This chain joins TRBV7-2 and TRBJ2-5; 7 positions agree with TRBD2. This CDR3 is built from 14 residues. V shed 5 bases, J shed 3 bases, and the junction held 6 bases outside the gene matches. Germline CDR1 reads SGHTA; CDR2 reads FQGNSA. As DNA, the CDR3 is TGTGCCAGCAGCCTCGGGGGGACGGAAGAGACCCAGTACTTC. This translates into CASSLGGTEETQYF.

The chain is built from TRBV6-6 and TRBJ2-3; TRBD2 might be the D (6 bases). This CDR3 contains 13 residues. The V end was cut by 6 bases, the J end by 4 bases, with 11 bases between. Germline loops: CDR1 MNHNY, CDR2 SVGAGI (reference sequence). This chain's CDR3 is CASREGLADTQYF. Here the CDR3 DNA reads TGTGCCAGCAGGGAGGGGTTAGCAGATACGCAGTATTTT.

For the CDR3, the DNA is TGCAGTGCTAGTTTGCGGAACACCGGGGAGCTGTTTTTT. Translation: CSASLRNTGELFF. J is TRBJ2-2 and V is TRBV20-1; D remains unclear. Per the germline V gene, CDR1 is DFQATT and CDR2 is SNEGSKA (reference sequence). The CDR3 covers 13 residues. V lost 3 bases, J lost 1 base, and 6 bases lay in between.

This chain uses TRBV5-4 with TRBJ2-4; no clear D gene. V lost 1 base, J lost 0 bases, and 11 bases lay in between. Germline CDR1 and CDR2: SGHNT and YYREEE (reference sequence). CDR3 size: 16 residues. DNA for the CDR3: TGTGCCAGCAGCTTGTCCGACCAGGTAGCCAAAAACATTCAGTACTTC. Translating it yields CASSLSDQVAKNIQYF. The full variable domain, its missing parts supplied by reference TRBV5-4 and TRBJ2-4, is ETGVTQSPTHLIKTRGQQVTLRCSSQSGHNTVSWYQQALGQGPQFIFQYYREEENGRGNFPPRFSGLQFPNYSSELNVNALELDDSALYLCASSLSDQVAKNIQYFGAGTRLSVL.

The rearrangement uses TRBV15 and TRBJ2-6, with 7 bases matching TRBD2. Germline assignment: CDR1 LNHNV and CDR2 YYDKDF (reference sequence). The ends lost 1 base at V and 0 bases at J; junction bases unmatched: 6. This CDR3 comprises 18 residues. As DNA, the CDR3 is TGTGCCACCAGCAGAGGGGGGGGTGGCGCCTCTGGGGCCAACGTCCTGACTTTC. Translating gives CATSRGGGGASGANVLTF. Combining the CDR3 with reference TRBV15 and TRBJ2-6 gives the whole variable domain DAMVIQNPRYQVTQFGKPVTLSCSQTLNHNVMYWYQQKSSQAPKLLFHYYDKDFNNEADTPDNFQSRRPNTSFCFLDIRSPGLGDTAMYLCATSRGGGGASGANVLTFGAGSRLTVL.

The genes are TRBV12-2 and TRBJ1-2; the listed D gene, TRBD1, was not tested against the DNA. TRBV12-2 corresponds to a pseudogene. The CDR3 length is 13 residues. CDR3 coding DNA: TGTGCAAGTCGCTTCCGAAGGGGGCGGGGCTACACCTTC. Translation: CASRFRRGRGYTF.

This clone was seen more than once but under ten times. The V call is TRBV2, the J call TRBJ1-1, with D possibly matching TRBD1 (6 bases). This CDR3 spans 13 amino acids. Germline loops: CDR1 SNHLY, CDR2 FYNNEI. Trimming removed 5 bases at V and 1 base at J, with 8 bases between. As DNA, the CDR3 is TGTGCCAGCAGTAAACAGGGGAACACTGAAGCTTTCTTT. Translated, it gives CASSKQGNTEAFF.

To note about this clone: The same CDR3 arises from other DNA sequences in this sample as well. The rearrangement uses TRBV7-9 and TRBJ1-4; 7 bases map to TRBD1. Germline-derived CDR1 and CDR2 are SEHNR and FQNEAQ (reference sequence). The V gene end was trimmed by 1 base and the J gene end by 6 bases; junction bases not matched to a gene: 2. This CDR3 region has 14 residues. CDR3 protein: CASSLGQGDEKLFF. In DNA form, the CDR3 reads TGTGCCAGCAGCTTAGGGCAGGGGGATGAAAAACTGTTTTTT.

The chain has TRBV5-1 and TRBJ2-1; 7 nucleotides align to TRBD1. Germline V gene data show CDR1 as SGHRS and CDR2 as YFSETQ. CDR3 length: 15 residues. V lost 0 bases, J lost 3 bases, and 3 bases stayed unmatched. CDR3 DNA: TGCGCCAGCAGCTTGGGAGGGGGCCTCTACAATGAGCAGTTCTTC. Protein product: CASSLGGGLYNEQFF. The variable domain in full, completed from reference TRBV5-1 and TRBJ2-1, reads KAGVTQTPRYLIKTRGQQVTLSCSPISGHRSVSWYQQTPGQGLQFLFEYFSETQRNKGNFPGRFSGRQFSNSRSEMNVSTLELGDSALYLCASSLGGGLYNEQFFGPGTRLTVL.

The chain recombines TRBV9 with TRBJ1-3; 8 nucleotides line up with TRBD1. Germline CDR1 and CDR2: SGDLS and YYNGEE. V dropped 7 bases and J dropped 4; count of bases not matched to a gene: 10. The CDR3 extends over 15 amino acids. In nucleotides, the CDR3 is TGTGCCAGCGACCCTCAGGGGGCCGCAGGAAACACCATATATTTT. Its translation is CASDPQGAAGNTIYF.

This rearrangement joins TRBV7-9 to TRBJ1-1, with no clear D. CDR3 length: 17 residues. Germline CDR1 reads SEHNR; CDR2 reads FQNEAQ (reference sequence). Deletions cut 2 bases from V and 0 bases from J, with 16 bases between. CDR3 sequence (DNA): TGTGCCAGCAGCTTAAGTTTATCGGTGCAGGTGAACACTGAAGCTTTCTTT. Its protein is CASSLSLSVQVNTEAFF.

The chain couples TRBV5-1 to TRBJ2-1, with 8 positions matching TRBD2. The V and J ends lost 0 bases and 7 bases, in that order; junction bases with no gene match: 6. Germline CDR1 reads SGHRS; CDR2 reads YFSETQ. The length of the CDR3 is 15 residues. The CDR3 here is CASSLVAGRWNEQFF. For the CDR3, the DNA is TGCGCCAGCAGCTTGGTAGCGGGAAGGTGGAATGAGCAGTTCTTC.

The gene calls are TRBV6-5 and TRBJ2-3; the D gene is possibly TRBD2 (5 bases). V dropped 2 bases and J dropped 8 bases, with 11 bases sitting between them. Germline loops: CDR1 MNHEY, CDR2 SVGAGI. The CDR3 is 13 residues long. CDR3 in DNA: TGTGCCAGCAGTTACAACGGGGAGAGTACGCAGTATTTT. This translates into CASSYNGESTQYF.

As regards this clone: At one end, the junction sequence differs from germline, possibly due to a read error. The V and J genes are TRBV5-1 and TRBJ1-6, with 9 bases aligning to TRBD1. CDR1 and CDR2 (germline): SGHRS, YFSETQ. The CDR3 is 14 amino acids. This CDR3 reads CVSSPGQGNSPLHF. CDR3 coding DNA: TGCGTCAGCAGCCCCGGACAGGGGAATTCACCCCTCCACTTT.